This T cell receptor beta chain was found in a study of cytomegalovirus exposure and HLA in healthy donors. A few counts support this clone. This CDR3 region has 16 residues. After removal of 2 bases from V and 8 bases from J, the junction contained 5 bases not matched to a gene. The germline V gene encodes CDR1 SGHKS and CDR2 YYEKEE (reference sequence). This table comes from immunoSEQ multiplex PCR, and its TCRdb copy is limited to in-frame clones, with some not included. The sample yields roughly 150,000 clones, about 95% seen once. The chain joins TRBV5-5 to TRBJ1-6, with 12 bases fitting TRBD1. This receptor was taken from a young woman in good health and CMV-seronegative. Material for sequencing was PBMCs. The CDR3 sequence is CASSFRDRGPYSPLHF. CDR3 bases: TGTGCCAGCAGCTTTCGGGACAGGGGGCCTTATTCACCCCTCCACTTT.